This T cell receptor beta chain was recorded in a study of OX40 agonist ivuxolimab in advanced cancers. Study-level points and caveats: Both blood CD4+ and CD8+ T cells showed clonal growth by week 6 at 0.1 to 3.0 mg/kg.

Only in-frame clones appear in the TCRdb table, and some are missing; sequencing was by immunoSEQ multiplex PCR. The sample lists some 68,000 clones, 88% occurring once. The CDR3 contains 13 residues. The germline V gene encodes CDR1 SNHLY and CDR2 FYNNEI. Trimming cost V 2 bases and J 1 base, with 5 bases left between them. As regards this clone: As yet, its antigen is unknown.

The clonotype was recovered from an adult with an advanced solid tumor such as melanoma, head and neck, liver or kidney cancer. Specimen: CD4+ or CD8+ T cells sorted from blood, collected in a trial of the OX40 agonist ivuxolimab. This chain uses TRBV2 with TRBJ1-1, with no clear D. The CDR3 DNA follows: TGTGCCAGCAGTGAACGGGGGAACACTGAAGCTTTCTTT. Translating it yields CASSERGNTEAFF.